This TCR beta chain was profiled in a study of T cell repertoires in cytomegalovirus infection. The overall study: Indications came from public TCR beta signatures; they pointed to CMV infection and to a matching HLA type.

TCRdb fed the reads into MiXCR, producing one record per CDR3 protein. The sample records hundreds of thousands of distinct CDR3 sequences, around 35% being singletons. Trimming cost V 0 bases and J 4 bases, with 14 bases left between them. Germline CDR1 reads SGDLS; CDR2 reads YYNGEE. CDR3 length: 16 residues. About this clonotype: Its antigen is still unknown.

Study outcomes and limitations: Clonotypes of TCR beta that were HLA-C-restricted and CMV-specific dominated the ex vivo response.

The sequence was obtained from a human donor in good health (CMV status not recorded). Some clones in this sample may be carry-over from other donors' samples. The rearrangement joins TRBV9 to TRBJ1-3; a possible D gene is TRBD1 (6 bases). Material: cultured PBMCs, obtained from culture after CMV antigen stimulation. The CDR3, as DNA: TGTGCCAGCAGCGTAGCCCGCACAGGGCAAGGAAACACCATATATTTT. Protein product: CASSVARTGQGNTIYF.